This entry describes one TCR beta chain. This sample was included in a study of blood T cells in healthy people across ages. The CDR3 is made up of 16 amino acids. V was clipped by 1 base and J by 5 bases, with 14 bases between them. Each sample had at least 7 million PBMCs isolated. Sample-barcoded 5' priming and a J-beta primer mix drove a second PCR of about 7 to 11 cycles. TCRdb ran MiXCR on the 5' RACE reads and lists one entry per CDR3 protein. The data show roughly 800,000 distinct CDR3 sequences, with 20% to 30% seen just once and roughly 3.1% held by the top ten. This same sample was also taken into another study, of T cells of mothers and their children. That report adds: The study recruited a few healthy Caucasian mothers and their six children as donors.

The chain is built from TRBV12-3 or TRBV12-4 and TRBJ2-2, with a possible D match to TRBD2 (5 bases). Sequenced input: blood. The receptor was derived from a boy under 18 in good health. CDR3 region: CASSLGSVTGTGELFF. For the CDR3, the DNA is TGTGCCAGCAGTTTAGGGTCCGTGACGGGGACCGGGGAGCTGTTTTTT.